Below, 21 T cell receptor beta chains from the same sample are listed, as sequenced in a study of breast tumors, draining lymph nodes, adjacent tissues. TCRdb reprocessed the multiplex PCR reads with MiXCR, giving one entry per CDR3 protein. This repertoire shows 200,000 to 250,000 distinct CDR3 sequences, roughly 32% found once; its top ten account for about 1.4%. Axillary draining lymph nodes of breast cancer patients supplied the node samples. Specimen: axillary lymph node tissue. Receptors originate from a female donor with breast cancer. Some clones in this sample may be carry-over from other donors' samples.

The sample holds many counts of this clonotype. This rearrangement joins TRBV6-1 to TRBJ1-5; no reliable D call. CDR3 size: 12 residues. Germline CDR1 and CDR2: MNHNS and SASEGT. Trimming left V 7 bases short and J 5 bases short, with 9 bases between. The CDR3, as DNA: TGTGCCAGCACTTCAAATTATCAGCCCCAGCATTTT. It is translated as CASTSNYQPQHF.

The chain employs TRBV6-2 or TRBV6-3 and TRBJ2-5; maybe TRBD2 (6 bases). Trimming removed 2 bases from V and 1 base from J, with 14 bases in between. The CDR3 covers 16 residues. Germline V gene sequence: CDR1 MNHEY, CDR2 SVGEGT. This CDR3 is CASSYGPGGAQETQYF. In nucleotides, the CDR3 is TGTGCCAGCAGTTACGGTCCGGGCGGGGCCCAAGAGACCCAGTACTTC.

This clonotype has a count of ten or more. The chain uses TRBV12-3 or TRBV12-4 and TRBJ2-1, with a tentative D call TRBD1 (5 bases). This CDR3 has 12 residues. V lost 7 bases, J lost 9 bases, and 13 bases lay in between. CDR3 in DNA: TGTGCCAGCACCAAATCCCAGGGTGAGCAGTTCTTC. This translates into CASTKSQGEQFF.

This clonotype was seen repeatedly, ten times or more. The CDR3 sequence: CASSQPGQGGAYSNQPQHF. CDR3 nucleotides: TGCGCCAGCAGCCAACCCGGACAGGGGGGGGCTTATAGCAATCAGCCCCAGCATTTT. The gene calls are TRBV4-1 and TRBJ1-5; 10 bases are a match to TRBD1. V shed 2 bases, J shed 0 bases, and the junction held 10 bases outside the gene matches. The CDR3 length is 19 residues. CDR1 MGHRA and CDR2 YSYEKL come from the germline V gene.

This clonotype showed up many times. This chain uses TRBV7-9 with TRBJ1-2; unclear D gene. The CDR3 extends over 13 amino acids. Looked up from germline, CDR1 is SEHNR and CDR2 is FQNEAQ (reference sequence). With 3 bases removed from V and 3 bases from J, the gap between germline ends came to 8 bases. CDR3 bases: TGTGCCAGCAGCTTGGGAGGCTACTATGGCTACACCTTC. As protein: CASSLGGYYGYTF.

This clonotype was observed many times. The CDR3 DNA sequence: TGCAGTGCTAGAGATCTTAGGGAGAGTAAAGCCTACAATGAGCAGTTCTTC. Its translation: CSARDLRESKAYNEQFF. The chain couples TRBV20-1 to TRBJ2-1; tentative D call: TRBD2 (5 bases). V gave up 0 bases and J gave up 2 bases, with 17 bases separating them. Germline V gene data show CDR1 as DFQATT and CDR2 as SNEGSKA (reference sequence). This CDR3 spans 17 amino acids.

The J gene is TRBJ2-7, the V gene TRBV7-3, with 9 bases lining up with TRBD1. The germline V gene encodes CDR1 SGHTA and CDR2 FQGTGA. V gave up 4 bases and J gave up 7 bases; unmatched junction bases: 5. The CDR3 is made up of 13 amino acids. DNA for the CDR3: TGTGCCAGCAGCTCCGCAGGGACAGGGGAGCAGTACTTC. This codes for CASSSAGTGEQYF.

In DNA form, the CDR3 reads TGTGCCAGCTCACCACAGGGGAACACTGAAGCTTTCTTT. This gives the protein CASSPQGNTEAFF. V and J are TRBV18 and TRBJ1-1; D is uncertain. The CDR3 has 13 residues. Germline CDR1 and CDR2: KGHSH and LQKENI. V dropped 1 base and J dropped 1 base, with 4 bases sitting between them.

J is TRBJ1-1 and V is TRBV30, with 7 bases that match TRBD1. CDR3 length equals 15 residues. Germline V gene data show CDR1 as GTSNPN and CDR2 as SVGIG (reference sequence). J gave up 1 base and V 2 bases, and 7 bases lay outside the gene matches. The CDR3 region has the DNA TGTGCCTGGAGTCTTCGACAGGGAAGGAACACTGAAGCTTTCTTT. This translates into CAWSLRQGRNTEAFF.

This clonotype occurred many times. The chain joins TRBV20-1 to TRBJ2-3, with unresolved D. Germline V gives CDR1 DFQATT, CDR2 SNEGSKA (reference sequence). Trimming stripped 7 bases from V and 2 bases from J, with 19 bases between. The CDR3 is 15 amino acids. The CDR3 nucleotides are TGCAGTGGAACGGTTGTCTGGGGATCCACAGATACGCAGTATTTT. Protein sequence: CSGTVVWGSTDTQYF.

This clonotype was observed at least ten times. The chain carries TRBV6-5 and TRBJ2-7; 7 bases fit TRBD2. Trimming cost V 5 bases and J 3 bases; bases outside gene matches: 1. In germline, CDR1 is MNHEY, CDR2 SVGAGI. The CDR3 runs 12 residues. The CDR3 region has the DNA TGTGCCAGCAGTACTAGCGACTACGAGCAGTACTTC. Amino acid sequence: CASSTSDYEQYF.

This clonotype was seen repeatedly, ten times or more. The chain is built from TRBV6-2 or TRBV6-3 and TRBJ1-6; D remains unclear. This CDR3 is 12 amino acids long. Trimming pared 5 bases from V and 7 bases from J, leaving 6 bases between. The germline V gene has CDR1 MNHEY and CDR2 SVGEGT. In nucleotides, the CDR3 is TGTGCCAGCAGTACCCCGAATTCACCCCTCCACTTT. Its protein is CASSTPNSPLHF.

This clonotype came up many times. The chain carries TRBV15 and TRBJ2-7; TRBD2 aligns across 7 bases. The CDR3 contains 15 residues. The germline CDR1 and CDR2 sequences are LNHNV and YYDKDF (reference sequence). V trimming: 3 bases; J trimming: 7 bases; junction bases outside the gene matches: 12. The CDR3 protein is CATSRGGEGPGEQYF. CDR3 DNA sequence: TGTGCCACCAGCAGGGGGGGGGAGGGGCCGGGGGAGCAGTACTTC.

This clonotype was seen repeatedly, ten times or more. The genes are TRBV5-5 and TRBJ2-7; D may be TRBD1 (6 bases). The CDR3 is 15 amino acids. V shed 0 bases and J shed 3 bases, with 13 bases lying between them. Germline lookup yields CDR1 SGHKS and CDR2 YYEKEE (reference sequence). The CDR3 reads CASSLGLRGHYEQYF. CDR3 DNA: TGTGCCAGCAGCTTGGGGCTAAGGGGACACTACGAGCAGTACTTC.

This clonotype was seen ten or more times. The chain joins TRBV20-1 to TRBJ2-7; D tentatively fits TRBD1 or TRBD2 (5 bases each). V was trimmed by 0 bases and J by 0 bases, leaving 21 bases between them. The CDR3 length is 18 residues. Germline V gene lookup returns CDR1 DFQATT and CDR2 SNEGSKA (reference sequence). The CDR3: CSARERGKPGLISYEQYF. CDR3 sequence (DNA): TGCAGTGCTAGAGAGAGGGGTAAGCCGGGGCTAATCTCCTACGAGCAGTACTTC.

This clonotype was found many times. The J gene is TRBJ2-5, the V gene TRBV7-3; TRBD2 aligns across 12 bases. Germline V CDR1 and CDR2: SGHTA, FQGTGA. The CDR3 extends over 15 amino acids. V lost 3 bases and J lost 4; bases outside the gene matches: 3. CDR3 protein: CASSLTSGSGETQYF. The CDR3 coding sequence is TGTGCCAGCAGCTTGACTAGCGGGAGCGGAGAGACCCAGTACTTC.

This clonotype was counted many times. The rearrangement joins TRBV6-2 or TRBV6-3 to TRBJ1-6; TRBD1 agrees at 11 bases. With 2 bases clipped from V and 12 bases from J, the junction kept 6 bases outside the gene matches. Germline-derived CDR1 and CDR2 are MNHEY and SVGEGT. This CDR3 contains 15 residues. The CDR3 DNA follows: TGTGCCAGCAGTTACCCCGGACAGGGGGCGCAACCCCTCCACTTT. As protein: CASSYPGQGAQPLHF.

There are many counts of this clonotype. V gene TRBV7-8 combines with J gene TRBJ1-4; no definite D call. This CDR3 spans 13 amino acids. Germline CDR1 is SGHVS and CDR2 is FQNEAQ. V lost 2 bases, J lost 8 bases, and 9 bases lay in between. CDR3 in DNA: TGTGCCAGCAGCTTATGGGCTGACGAAAAACTGTTTTTT. Amino acid sequence: CASSLWADEKLFF.

The table lists this clonotype with many counts. The chain has TRBV6-6 and TRBJ2-7, with D possibly matching TRBD1 (6 bases). The ends were cut back, 7 bases at V and 6 bases at J, with 22 bases in the middle. CDR1 and CDR2 from the germline V gene are MNHNY and SVGAGI (reference sequence). CDR3 length equals 15 residues. The CDR3 sequence is CASTGRDIGTREQYF. The CDR3 region has the DNA TGTGCCAGCACCGGACGGGACATCGGAACTCGCGAGCAGTACTTC.

In its sample, this clonotype was seen a few times. Given a much more abundant clone one base away, this may be a read error. The chain recombines TRBV11-1 with TRBJ2-5; a weak D match, TRBD1 (5 bases). The germline V gene has CDR1 SGHAT and CDR2 FQDESV (reference sequence). The V gene lost 3 bases and the J gene lost 7 bases, with 12 bases spanning the gap. CDR3 length: 13 amino acids. The CDR3 here is CASSLTVRATQYF. In DNA form, the CDR3 reads TGTGCCAGCAGCTTGACAGTTCGTGCGACCCAGTACTTC. The full variable domain, in which reference TRBV11-1 and TRBJ2-5 provide the parts outside the CDR3, is EAEVAQSPRYKITEKSQAVAFWCDPISGHATLYWYRQILGQGPELLVQFQDESVVDDSQLPKDRFSAERLKGVDSTLKIQPAELGDSAMYLCASSLTVRATQYFGPGTRLLVL.

This clonotype was recorded many times. The V and J genes are TRBV6-2 or TRBV6-3 and TRBJ2-7, with D possibly matching TRBD1 (5 bases). Germline loops: CDR1 MNHEY, CDR2 SVGEGT. The CDR3 loop spans 13 amino acids. V was shortened by 7 bases and J by 0 bases, with 10 bases between the two germline ends. The CDR3 nucleotides are TGTGCCAGCAAGGGGTCAGCCTCCTACGAGCAGTACTTC. Translation: CASKGSASYEQYF.